This TCR beta chain is drawn from a study of blood T cell repertoires in COVID-19. Study at large: The origin of the acute and convalescent COVID-19 samples was the United States, Italy and Spain. T cells, B-cell-depleted T cells, or PBMCs supplied cDNA or gDNA.

The germline V gene encodes CDR1 SEHNR and CDR2 FQNEAQ (reference sequence). The V end was cut by 5 bases, the J end by 8 bases, with 15 bases between. CDR3 length: 13 amino acids. Per the original data handling: Amplifying reference gene primers gave estimates of nucleated cell counts. Produced via immunoSEQ multiplex PCR; TCRdb's table is partial and in-frame only. The V and J calls and clone size are taken from that table; D and trimming were inferred from the DNA. The sample shows about 97,000 clones, around 87% of them seen only once. Source material: peripheral blood. The V gene is TRBV7-9, the J gene TRBJ1-2; D is ambiguous. This sequence originates from a woman aged 25 to 39 with acute or convalescent COVID-19. The CDR3 reads CASSRDERRGYTF. The CDR3, as DNA: TGTGCCAGCAGCCGAGACGAGAGGCGAGGCTACACCTTC. Supplemented by reference TRBV7-9 and TRBJ1-2, the full variable domain reads DTGVSQNPRHKITKRGQNVTFRCDPISEHNRLYWYRQTLGQGPEFLTYFQNEAQLEKSRLLSDRFSAERPKGSFSTLEIQRTEQGDSAMYLCASSRDERRGYTFGSGTRLTVV.